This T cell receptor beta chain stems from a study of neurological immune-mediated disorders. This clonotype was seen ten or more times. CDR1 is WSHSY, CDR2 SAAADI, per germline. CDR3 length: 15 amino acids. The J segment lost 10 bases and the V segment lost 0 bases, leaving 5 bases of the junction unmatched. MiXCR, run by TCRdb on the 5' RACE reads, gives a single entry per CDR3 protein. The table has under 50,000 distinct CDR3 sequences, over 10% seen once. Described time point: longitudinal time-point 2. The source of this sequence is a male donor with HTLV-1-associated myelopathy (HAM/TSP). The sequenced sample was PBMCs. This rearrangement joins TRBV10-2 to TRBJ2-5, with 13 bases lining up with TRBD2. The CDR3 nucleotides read TGCGCCAGCAGTGAGTCGGGGACTAGCGGGGTCAGCCAGTACTTC. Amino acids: CASSESGTSGVSQYF.